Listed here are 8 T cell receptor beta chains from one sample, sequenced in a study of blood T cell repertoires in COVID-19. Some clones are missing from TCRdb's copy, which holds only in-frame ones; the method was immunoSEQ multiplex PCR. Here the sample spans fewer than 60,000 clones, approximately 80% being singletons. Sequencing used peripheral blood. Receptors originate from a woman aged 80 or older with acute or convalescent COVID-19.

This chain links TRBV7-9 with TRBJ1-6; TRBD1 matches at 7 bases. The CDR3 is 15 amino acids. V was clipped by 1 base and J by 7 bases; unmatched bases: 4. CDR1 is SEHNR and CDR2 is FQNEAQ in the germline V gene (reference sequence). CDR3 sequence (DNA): TGTGCCAGCAGCTTAGAGGGGACAGCCAATTCACCCCTCCACTTT. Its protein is CASSLEGTANSPLHF.

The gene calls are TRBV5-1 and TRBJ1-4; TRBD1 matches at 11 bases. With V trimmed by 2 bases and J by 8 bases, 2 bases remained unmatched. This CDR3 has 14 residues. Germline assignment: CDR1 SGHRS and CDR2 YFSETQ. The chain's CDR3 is CASSFGTGGEKLFF. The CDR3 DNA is TGCGCCAGCAGCTTCGGGACAGGGGGAGAAAAACTGTTTTTT.

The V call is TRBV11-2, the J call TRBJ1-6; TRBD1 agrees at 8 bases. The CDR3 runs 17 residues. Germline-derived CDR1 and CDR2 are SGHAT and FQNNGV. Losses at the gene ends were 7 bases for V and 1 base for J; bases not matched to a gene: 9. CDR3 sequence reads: CASTPRQGASYNSPLHF. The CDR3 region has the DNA TGTGCCAGCACCCCGCGGCAGGGGGCATCCTATAATTCACCCCTCCACTTT.

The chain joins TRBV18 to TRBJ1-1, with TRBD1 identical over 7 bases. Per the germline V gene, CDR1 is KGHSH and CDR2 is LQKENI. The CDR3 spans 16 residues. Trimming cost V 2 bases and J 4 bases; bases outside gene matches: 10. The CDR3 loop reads CASSPGVAGGTTEAFF. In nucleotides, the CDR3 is TGTGCCAGCTCACCAGGTGTCGCAGGGGGGACCACTGAAGCTTTCTTT. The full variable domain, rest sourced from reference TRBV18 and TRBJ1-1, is NAGVMQNPRHLVRRRGQEARLRCSPMKGHSHVYWYRQLPEEGLKFMVYLQKENIIDESGMPKERFSAEFPKEGPSILRIQQVVRGDSAAYFCASSPGVAGGTTEAFFGQGTRLTVV.

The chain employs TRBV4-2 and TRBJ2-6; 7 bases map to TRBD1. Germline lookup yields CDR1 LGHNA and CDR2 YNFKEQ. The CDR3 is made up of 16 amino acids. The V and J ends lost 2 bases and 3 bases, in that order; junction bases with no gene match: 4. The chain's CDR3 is CASSQSTGFGANVLTF. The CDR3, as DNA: TGTGCCAGCAGCCAATCGACAGGGTTTGGGGCCAACGTCCTGACTTTC.

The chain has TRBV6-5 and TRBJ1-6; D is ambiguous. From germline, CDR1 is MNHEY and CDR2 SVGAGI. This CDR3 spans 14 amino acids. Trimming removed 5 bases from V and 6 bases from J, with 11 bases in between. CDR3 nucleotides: TGTGCCAGCAGTAACAGTCCGATTAATTCACCCCTCCACTTT. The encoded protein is CASSNSPINSPLHF.

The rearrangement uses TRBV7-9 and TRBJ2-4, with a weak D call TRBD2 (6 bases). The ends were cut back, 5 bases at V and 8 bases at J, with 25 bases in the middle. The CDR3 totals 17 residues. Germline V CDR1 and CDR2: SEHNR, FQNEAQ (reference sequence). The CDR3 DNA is TGTGCCAGCAGCCCCCGGGCAGGAGGGGAGCCGAGGGACATTCAGTACTTC. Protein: CASSPRAGGEPRDIQYF.

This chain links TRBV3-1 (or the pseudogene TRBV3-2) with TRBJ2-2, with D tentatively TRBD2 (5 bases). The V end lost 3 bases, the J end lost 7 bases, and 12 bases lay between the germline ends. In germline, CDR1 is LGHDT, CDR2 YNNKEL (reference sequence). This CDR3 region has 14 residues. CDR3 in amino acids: CASSQSGAVGELFF. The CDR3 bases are TGTGCCAGCAGCCAGTCTGGAGCGGTCGGGGAGCTGTTTTTT.